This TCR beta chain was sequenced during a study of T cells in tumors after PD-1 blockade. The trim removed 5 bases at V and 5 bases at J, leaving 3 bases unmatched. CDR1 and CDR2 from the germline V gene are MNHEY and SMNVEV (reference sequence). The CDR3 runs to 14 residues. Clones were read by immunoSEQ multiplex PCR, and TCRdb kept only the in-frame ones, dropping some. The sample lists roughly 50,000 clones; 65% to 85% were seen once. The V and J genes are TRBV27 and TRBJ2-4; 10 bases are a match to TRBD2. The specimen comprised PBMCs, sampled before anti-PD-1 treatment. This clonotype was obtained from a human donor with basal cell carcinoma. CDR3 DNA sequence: TGTGCCAGCAGTCAAGCGGGGGGGCAAAACATTCAGTACTTC. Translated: CASSQAGGQNIQYF.